These 3 T cell receptor beta chains share one sample of origin, sequenced in a study of shared clonotypes between healthy human individuals (dated by TCRdb to 2020 to 2021). The library was made by the immunoSEQ multiplex PCR assay. As stored in TCRdb, this immuneACCESS dataset retains in-frame rearrangements with V and J assigned. A fraction of the clones does not appear; measured against another copy, unresolved V genes explain less than half of the discrepancy, and the remainder lacks a known reason. This sample is represented by about 2.4 million clones; approximately 93% of them were singletons. Approximately 0.36% of the sample comes from the top ten. The sequenced sample consisted of naive CD4+ T cells from PBMCs. The cell subset or site label, read with the paper, signifies: CD45RA+ positively selected. Every receptor here comes from a man between 18 and 29 years old in good health. Some clones in this sample may be carry-over from other donors' samples.

The chain recombines TRBV30 with TRBJ2-7; 12 positions match TRBD2. Unmatched junction bases numbered 5, after V lost 2 bases and J lost 6 bases. The germline V gene encodes CDR1 GTSNPN and CDR2 SVGIG (reference sequence). CDR3 length equals 14 residues. The CDR3 protein is CAWSSTSGRSEQYF. DNA for the CDR3: TGTGCCTGGAGTTCCACTAGCGGGAGGTCCGAGCAGTACTTC. The whole variable domain, remainder taken from reference TRBV30 and TRBJ2-7, is SQTIHQWPATLVQPVGSPLSLECTVEGTSNPNLYWYRQAAGRGLQLLFYSVGIGQISSEVPQNLSASRPQDRQFILSSKKLLLSDSGFYLCAWSSTSGRSEQYFGPGTRLTVT.

J is TRBJ1-4 and V is TRBV6-7, with a possible D match to TRBD1 (6 bases). TRBV6-7 is flagged as an ORF with uncertain function. V was trimmed by 4 bases and J by 5 bases, leaving 17 bases between them. The CDR3 contains 16 residues. DNA for the CDR3: TGTGCCAGCAGTTTTCTCACTGGACAGCTGAATGAAAAACTGTTTTTT. Translating gives CASSFLTGQLNEKLFF.

The chain recombines TRBV29-1 with TRBJ2-5; 7 bases are shared with TRBD1. The CDR3 sequence is 14 residues long. J was trimmed by 5 bases and V by 5 bases; bases with no gene match: 11. Germline V gene data show CDR1 as SQVTM and CDR2 as ANQGSEA. As DNA, the CDR3 is TGCAGCGTTCTGAAAACAGGGGCCGACGAGACCCAGTACTTC. Translating gives CSVLKTGADETQYF. Based on the CDR3 plus reference TRBV29-1 and TRBJ2-5, the full variable domain is SAVISQKPSRDICQRGTSLTIQCQVDSQVTMMFWYRQQPGQSLTLIATANQGSEATYESGFVIDKFPISRPNLTFSTLTVSNMSPEDSSIYLCSVLKTGADETQYFGPGTRLLVL.